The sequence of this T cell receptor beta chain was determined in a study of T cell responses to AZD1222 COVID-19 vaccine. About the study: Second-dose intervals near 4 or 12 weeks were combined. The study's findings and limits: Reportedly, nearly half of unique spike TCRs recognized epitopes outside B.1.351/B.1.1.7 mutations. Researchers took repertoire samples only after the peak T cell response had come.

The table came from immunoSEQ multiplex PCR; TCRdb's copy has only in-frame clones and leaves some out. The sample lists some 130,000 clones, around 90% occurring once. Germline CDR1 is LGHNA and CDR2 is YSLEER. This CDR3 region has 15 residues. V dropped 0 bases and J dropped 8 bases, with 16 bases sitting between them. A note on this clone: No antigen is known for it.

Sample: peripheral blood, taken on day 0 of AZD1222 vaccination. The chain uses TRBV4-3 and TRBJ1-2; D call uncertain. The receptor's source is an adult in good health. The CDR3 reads CASSQEQRSLFGYTF. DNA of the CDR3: TGCGCCAGCAGCCAAGAGCAGCGTTCCCTATTCGGCTACACCTTC.